Each of the 17 T cell receptor beta chains below was sequenced from the same sample in a study of T cell responses to AZD1222 COVID-19 vaccine. Sequencing used immunoSEQ multiplex PCR; TCRdb keeps in-frame clones, though not all of them. Of some 96,000 clones listed, 65% to 85% are singletons. The starting material was peripheral blood, obtained 28 days after the second AZD1222 dose. These receptors were collected from an adult who received the AZD1222 COVID-19 vaccine.

This clone has only a few counts. This chain links TRBV7-9 with TRBJ1-5, with no clear D. The CDR3 sequence is 13 residues long. Germline CDR1 is SEHNR and CDR2 is FQNEAQ (reference sequence). The V and J ends lost 2 bases and 4 bases respectively, with 6 bases between them. This CDR3 is CASSLRQNQPQHF. The CDR3 DNA sequence: TGTGCCAGCAGCTTAAGGCAGAATCAGCCCCAGCATTTT. Using reference TRBV7-9 and TRBJ1-5 for the parts outside the CDR3, the full variable domain is DTGVSQNPRHKITKRGQNVTFRCDPISEHNRLYWYRQTLGQGPEFLTYFQNEAQLEKSRLLSDRFSAERPKGSFSTLEIQRTEQGDSAMYLCASSLRQNQPQHFGDGTRLSIL.

The CDR3 DNA reads TGTGCCAGCAGCCCGAGGACTAGCGGCACAGATACGCAGTATTTT. As protein: CASSPRTSGTDTQYF. The V call is TRBV3-1 (or the pseudogene TRBV3-2), the J call TRBJ2-3, with 9 bases matching TRBD2. Germline CDR1 LGHDT, CDR2 YNNKEL (reference sequence). CDR3 size: 15 residues. The junction had 3 bases not matched to a gene; V was cut back by 4 bases and J by 1 base.

The chain uses TRBV5-1 and TRBJ1-2, with 7 bases identical to TRBD1. This CDR3 contains 15 residues. Germline loops: CDR1 SGHRS, CDR2 YFSETQ. The V gene end was trimmed by 4 bases and the J gene end by 0 bases; junction bases not matched to a gene: 6. The CDR3 nucleotides are TGCGCCAGCAGCCCGGGAGGGACAGCTAACTATGGCTACACCTTC. Translation gives CASSPGGTANYGYTF.

This chain joins TRBV6-5 and TRBJ1-2, with 8 bases fitting TRBD1. Germline assignment: CDR1 MNHEY and CDR2 SVGAGI. The J segment lost 8 bases and the V segment lost 6 bases, leaving 8 bases of the junction unmatched. CDR3 size: 13 residues. The CDR3 reads CASRLQGEKGYTF. The CDR3 DNA follows: TGTGCCAGCAGGCTACAGGGGGAGAAGGGCTACACCTTC.

The chain joins TRBV4-3 to TRBJ2-5; D remains ambiguous. The CDR3 totals 13 residues. The V and J ends lost 0 bases and 5 bases respectively, with 7 bases between them. Germline CDR1 reads LGHNA; CDR2 reads YSLEER. The CDR3 DNA is TGCGCCAGCAGCCAAGATATTCGGGAGACCCAGTACTTC. It translates to CASSQDIRETQYF.

This clone was seen only a few times. CDR3 coding DNA: TGCGCCAGCAGCTTGGCTGATGGAGGCACCGTCCTCTCTGGAAACACCATATATTTT. This sequence encodes CASSLADGGTVLSGNTIYF. J is TRBJ1-3 and V is TRBV5-1; D uncertain. Looked up from germline, CDR1 is SGHRS and CDR2 is YFSETQ. This CDR3 has 19 amino acids. The V end lost 0 bases, the J end lost 0 bases, and 19 bases lay between the germline ends.

The chain combines TRBV3-1 (or the pseudogene TRBV3-2) with TRBJ1-5, with TRBD1 as a possible D gene (5 bases). The length of the CDR3 is 16 residues. Germline CDR1 and CDR2: LGHDT and YNNKEL (reference sequence). Trimming removed 2 bases at V and 0 bases at J, with 11 bases between. CDR3 region: CASSQIGAASNQPQHF. CDR3 coding DNA: TGTGCCAGCAGCCAAATTGGGGCCGCTAGCAATCAGCCCCAGCATTTT.

The rearrangement joins TRBV14 to TRBJ1-1, with D tentatively TRBD1 (5 bases). The germline V gene has CDR1 SGHDN and CDR2 FVKESK. V was pared by 4 bases and J by 7 bases, with 7 bases between. This CDR3 comprises 11 residues. The CDR3 bases are TGTGCCAGCAGCCTTGACAGTGAAGCTTTCTTT. Translated, it gives CASSLDSEAFF. The full variable domain, its missing parts supplied by reference TRBV14 and TRBJ1-1, is EAGVTQFPSHSVIEKGQTVTLRCDPISGHDNLYWYRRVMGKEIKFLLHFVKESKQDESGMPNNRFLAERTGGTYSTLKVQPAELEDSGVYFCASSLDSEAFFGQGTRLTVV.

In DNA form, the CDR3 reads TGTGCCAGCAGCTTGGCCTCGACAGGGTTAACCGGGGAGCTGTTTTTT. Residues: CASSLASTGLTGELFF. The V gene is TRBV5-4, the J gene TRBJ2-2; 7 bases align to TRBD1. The CDR3 extends over 16 amino acids. Germline lookup yields CDR1 SGHNT and CDR2 YYREEE (reference sequence). V lost 0 bases, J lost 5 bases, and 7 bases stayed unmatched.

The chain employs TRBV6-5 and TRBJ2-5; 9 nucleotides align to TRBD1. V shed 2 bases and J 4 bases; nucleotides not matched to a gene: 5. Germline assignment: CDR1 MNHEY and CDR2 SVGAGI. This CDR3 contains 15 residues. Here the CDR3 DNA reads TGTGCCAGCAGTTACCAACAGGGGGCGGGAGAGACCCAGTACTTC. It specifies CASSYQQGAGETQYF.

The chain has TRBV7-9 and TRBJ1-3, with D possibly TRBD1 on 6 matching bases. V was cut by 5 bases and J by 4 bases, with 12 bases left in between. Germline CDR1 and CDR2: SEHNR and FQNEAQ (reference sequence). The CDR3 consists of 14 residues. The CDR3 coding sequence is TGTGCCAGCAGCCCGACAGGCCTCGGAAACACCATATATTTT. Its translation: CASSPTGLGNTIYF.

This chain links TRBV5-1 with TRBJ1-1, with unresolved D. Germline-derived CDR1 and CDR2 are SGHRS and YFSETQ. This CDR3 contains 13 residues. The V end lost 0 bases, the J end lost 7 bases, and 10 bases lay between the germline ends. CDR3 residues: CASSLEGIFEAFF. The CDR3 DNA sequence: TGCGCCAGCAGCTTGGAAGGGATTTTTGAAGCTTTCTTT.

The V and J genes are TRBV11-1 and TRBJ1-3; D gene ambiguous. Trimming took off 6 bases at V and 0 bases at J, with 9 bases between the two ends. Germline V CDR1 and CDR2: SGHAT, FQDESV (reference sequence). CDR3 size: 14 residues. The CDR3 sequence is CASRRGDSGNTIYF. The CDR3 DNA reads as TGTGCCAGCAGAAGAGGTGACTCTGGAAACACCATATATTTT. Using reference TRBV11-1 and TRBJ1-3 for the parts outside the CDR3, the full variable domain is EAEVAQSPRYKITEKSQAVAFWCDPISGHATLYWYRQILGQGPELLVQFQDESVVDDSQLPKDRFSAERLKGVDSTLKIQPAELGDSAMYLCASRRGDSGNTIYFGEGSWLTVV.

This chain joins TRBV18 and TRBJ1-2; D is perhaps TRBD1 (6 bases). V shed 1 base and J shed 4 bases, with 22 bases lying between them. The CDR3 is 18 residues long. CDR1 and CDR2 from the germline V gene are KGHSH and LQKENI. In DNA, the CDR3 is TGTGCCAGCTCACCACGTGACGGTCCGGCGGGACACATCTATGGCTACACCTTC. Encoded protein: CASSPRDGPAGHIYGYTF.

The chain carries TRBV2 and TRBJ2-7; TRBD1 matches at 9 bases. CDR1 is SNHLY and CDR2 is FYNNEI in the germline V gene. CDR3 size: 15 residues. V gave up 9 bases and J gave up 3 bases; unmatched junction bases: 12. This CDR3 is CASGPDRGSYYEQYF. The CDR3 DNA is TGTGCCAGTGGACCTGACAGGGGGTCTTACTACGAGCAGTACTTC.

The J gene is TRBJ2-3, the V gene TRBV10-3, with 8 bases that match TRBD1. The junction had 5 bases not matched to a gene; V was cut back by 7 bases and J by 2 bases. The CDR3 has 14 amino acids. Germline V gene sequence: CDR1 ENHRY, CDR2 SYGVKD. This CDR3 is CAITKTGDTDTQYF. The CDR3 bases are TGTGCCATCACTAAGACAGGGGACACAGATACGCAGTATTTT.

The chain has TRBV7-9 and TRBJ2-3, with TRBD2 as a possible D gene (5 bases). The CDR3 has 16 amino acids. The V gene lost 7 bases and the J gene lost 1 base, with 18 bases spanning the gap. Germline CDR1 reads SEHNR; CDR2 reads FQNEAQ (reference sequence). Written as DNA, the CDR3 is TGTGCCAGCACCAAGAGCCCTAGAGCGGGCACAGATACGCAGTATTTT. It yields the protein CASTKSPRAGTDTQYF. The full variable domain, rest sourced from reference TRBV7-9 and TRBJ2-3, is DTGVSQNPRHKITKRGQNVTFRCDPISEHNRLYWYRQTLGQGPEFLTYFQNEAQLEKSRLLSDRFSAERPKGSFSTLEIQRTEQGDSAMYLCASTKSPRAGTDTQYFGPGTRLTVL.